This T cell receptor beta chain was sequenced during a study of CD8 T cells in Susac syndrome. Sequencing of TCR beta covered CD8+ and CD4+ T cells obtained from blood. TEMRA cells were enriched by FACS, while CD8+ and CD4+ T cells were obtained through a negative isolation that was performed magnetically. CDR3 length equals 13 residues. Trimming took off 6 bases at V and 1 base at J, with 10 bases between the two ends. CDR1 is DFQATT and CDR2 is SNEGSKA in the germline V gene (reference sequence). Random hexamers primed reverse transcription of 0.5 to 1 ug RNA. Amplification of TCR beta CDR3 was carried out by immunoSEQ multiplex PCR, which covered 54 Vbeta and 13 Jbeta segments. TCRdb re-called the immunoSEQ multiplex PCR reads through MiXCR, storing one row per CDR3 protein. This sample has over 150,000 distinct CDR3 sequences, with 90% to 95% found just once. This clonotype was recorded once.

Specimen: CD4+ T cells from PBMCs. This receptor was identified in a human donor with multiple sclerosis. J is TRBJ2-1 and V is TRBV20-1, with D maybe TRBD2 (5 bases). The CDR3 coding sequence is TGCAGTGCGCGGGCCAGATCCTACAATGAGCAGTTCTTC. Amino acid sequence: CSARARSYNEQFF.